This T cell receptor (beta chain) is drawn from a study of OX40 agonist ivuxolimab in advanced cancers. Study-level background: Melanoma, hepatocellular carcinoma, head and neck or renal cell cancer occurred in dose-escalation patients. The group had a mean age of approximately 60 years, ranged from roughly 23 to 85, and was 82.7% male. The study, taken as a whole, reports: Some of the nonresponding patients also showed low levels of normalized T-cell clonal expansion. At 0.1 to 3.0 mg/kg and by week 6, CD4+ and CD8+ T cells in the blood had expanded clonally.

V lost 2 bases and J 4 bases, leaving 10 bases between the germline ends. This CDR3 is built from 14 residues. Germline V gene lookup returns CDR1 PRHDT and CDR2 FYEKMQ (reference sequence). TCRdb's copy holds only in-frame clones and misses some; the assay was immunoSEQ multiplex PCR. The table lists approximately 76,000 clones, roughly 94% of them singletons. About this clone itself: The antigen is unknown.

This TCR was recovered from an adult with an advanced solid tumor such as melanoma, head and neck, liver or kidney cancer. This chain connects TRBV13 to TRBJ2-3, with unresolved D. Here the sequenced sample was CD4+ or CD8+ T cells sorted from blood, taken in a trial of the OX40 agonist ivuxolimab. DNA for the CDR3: TGTGCCAGCAGCTTAAATAGGGCCGCAGATACGCAGTATTTT. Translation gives CASSLNRAADTQYF.